One sample yielded the 22 T cell receptor beta chains listed below, sequenced in a study of beta chain features in type 1 diabetes. Study observations and caveats: Shortening that was moderate but significant affected the TCRB CDR3s of Type 1 diabetes patients in all four CD4+ subsets.

The entirety of the isolated RNA underwent reverse transcription, so expressed TCRB transcripts were sequenced. Repertoires were generated with immunoSEQ multiplex PCR, while TCRdb's copy carries only in-frame clones and drops some. The top ten hold about 0.75% of the sample, which has some 150,000 clones, roughly 10% seen once. These receptors are not linked to any known antigen. The sample comprised central memory CD4+ T cells from blood. The origin of the receptors is a woman aged 30 to 39 with type 1 diabetes.

This chain connects TRBV7-6 to TRBJ2-3, with TRBD2 matching over 13 bases. This CDR3 is 16 amino acids long. Trimming removed 1 base from V and 9 bases from J; junction bases left unmatched: 7. Per the germline V gene, CDR1 is SGHVS and CDR2 is FNYEAQ. The CDR3 loop reads CASSLDSPGLAGTQYF. In DNA form, the CDR3 reads TGTGCCAGCAGCTTAGACAGTCCGGGACTAGCGGGGACGCAGTATTTT.

This clone was detected only a few times. The J gene is TRBJ2-1, the V gene TRBV5-6; a possible D gene is TRBD1 (6 bases). The CDR3 length is 13 residues. Germline lookup yields CDR1 SGHDT and CDR2 YYEEEE. V was clipped by 4 bases and J by 9 bases, with 14 bases between them. Here the CDR3 reads CASSREQGIEQFF. In nucleotides, the CDR3 is TGTGCCAGCAGCCGGGAACAGGGAATTGAGCAGTTCTTC.

The chain employs TRBV2 and TRBJ2-1; 9 bases line up with TRBD2. The CDR3 contains 14 residues. Germline trimming cut 6 bases from V and 10 bases from J; bases unmatched to any gene: 10. Germline CDR1 SNHLY, CDR2 FYNNEI. In DNA, the CDR3 is TGTGCCAGCAGATTCCTAGCGGGACAAATCGAGCAGTTCTTC. Translating gives CASRFLAGQIEQFF.

This clone has just a few counts. The chain carries TRBV11-3 and TRBJ2-1; TRBD1 matches 12 bases. J lost 8 bases, V lost 3 bases, and 11 bases had no gene match. The CDR3 is made up of 17 amino acids. Germline V gene lookup returns CDR1 SGHNT and CDR2 YENEEA. The CDR3 spells CASSFLGGQGAGYEQFF. The CDR3 coding sequence is TGTGCCAGCAGCTTCCTCGGGGGACAGGGGGCTGGGTATGAGCAGTTCTTC.

This clone was seen a few times. The chain uses TRBV28 and TRBJ2-1; D uncertain. The ends were cut back, 6 bases at V and 5 bases at J, with 5 bases in the middle. The germline V gene encodes CDR1 MDHEN and CDR2 SYDVKM. CDR3 length: 11 amino acids. DNA of the CDR3: TGTGCCAGCAGGTCAAACAATGAGCAGTTCTTC. Encoded protein: CASRSNNEQFF. Full variable domain (rest looked up from reference TRBV28 and TRBJ2-1): DVKVTQSSRYLVKRTGEKVFLECVQDMDHENMFWYRQDPGLGLRLIYFSYDVKMKEKGDIPEGYSVSREKKERFSLILESASTNQTSMYLCASRSNNEQFFGPGTRLTVL.

The chain is built from TRBV6-6 and TRBJ1-2; 8 positions agree with TRBD1. This CDR3 spans 11 amino acids. V trimming: 7 bases; J trimming: 7 bases; junction bases outside the gene matches: 2. CDR1 and CDR2 (germline): MNHNY, SVGAGI (reference sequence). CDR3 amino acids: CASNGQGGYTF. The DNA for the CDR3 is TGTGCCAGCAACGGACAGGGTGGCTACACCTTC.

This clone was recorded a few times. The chain joins TRBV4-1 to TRBJ2-7; 9 bases line up with TRBD1. CDR1 MGHRA and CDR2 YSYEKL come from the germline V gene. This CDR3 comprises 16 residues. Germline trimming cut 0 bases from V and 1 base from J; bases unmatched to any gene: 4. As DNA, the CDR3 is TGCGCCAGCAGCCAAGACCCCGGGACAGGGTCCTACGAGCAGTACTTC. This sequence encodes CASSQDPGTGSYEQYF.

This clone was seen more than once but under ten times. The rearrangement uses TRBV5-4 and TRBJ2-3, with 8 positions matching TRBD2. J gave up 14 bases and V 4 bases, and 12 bases lay outside the gene matches. The length of the CDR3 is 13 residues. Looked up from germline, CDR1 is SGHNT and CDR2 is YYREEE (reference sequence). The CDR3 nucleotides read TGTGCCAGCAGCCAAACACTAGCGGATCCGCGGTATTTT. It is translated as CASSQTLADPRYF.

The chain uses TRBV7-3 and TRBJ2-3, with D possibly TRBD1 on 7 matching bases. The CDR3 length is 14 residues. Germline V lookup: CDR1 SGHTA, CDR2 FQGTGA. Trimming removed 2 bases at V and 6 bases at J, with 12 bases between. The CDR3 here is CASSLGGTADTQYF. The CDR3 DNA sequence: TGTGCCAGCAGCTTAGGGGGGACAGCCGATACGCAGTATTTT.

The count of this clone is one. This sequence joins TRBV20-1 and TRBJ2-3; D not certain. There are 11 residues in the CDR3. Germline loops: CDR1 DFQATT, CDR2 SNEGSKA (reference sequence). Trimming removed 2 bases at V and 9 bases at J, with 9 bases between. CDR3 amino acids: CSARRKRTQYF. Written as DNA, the CDR3 is TGCAGTGCTAGAAGAAAGAGAACGCAGTATTTT.

This clone was observed a handful of times. This chain links TRBV10-3 with TRBJ2-7; TRBD2 might be the D (5 bases). The germline V gene has CDR1 ENHRY and CDR2 SYGVKD. Trimming pared 3 bases from V and 0 bases from J, leaving 15 bases between. CDR3 length: 16 amino acids. CDR3 residues: CAISDKSQGSSYEQYF. For the CDR3, the DNA is TGTGCCATCAGTGATAAGTCTCAAGGGAGCTCCTACGAGCAGTACTTC.

The V call is TRBV5-1, the J call TRBJ2-3, with 8 bases lining up with TRBD2. The CDR3 length is 14 residues. Trimming cost V 3 bases and J 5 bases; bases outside gene matches: 5. Germline V lookup: CDR1 SGHRS, CDR2 YFSETQ. CDR3 sequence: CASSSIAGRDTQYF. The CDR3, as DNA: TGCGCCAGCAGCTCGATAGCGGGACGAGATACGCAGTATTTT.

The CDR3 DNA follows: TGTGCCTGGAGTGTACAGGGGTACACTGAAGCTTTCTTT. Protein: CAWSVQGYTEAFF. The V and J genes are TRBV30 and TRBJ1-1, with TRBD1 matching 7 bases. V was pared by 0 bases and J by 3 bases, with 1 base of the junction left unmatched. The CDR3 loop spans 13 amino acids. The V gene's germline CDR1 is GTSNPN and CDR2 SVGIG (reference sequence).

This clone was observed a handful of times. The V and J genes are TRBV21-1 and TRBJ2-5; the D segment call TRBD1 is taken from the table without a DNA check. TRBV21-1 is marked as a pseudogene. The CDR3 spans 14 residues. The CDR3, as DNA: TGTGCCAGCACCGGACGGGACAGCCAAGAGACCCAGTACTTC. As protein: CASTGRDSQETQYF.

The genes are TRBV7-9 and TRBJ1-1; 7 nucleotides agree with TRBD1. This CDR3 spans 14 amino acids. Trimming at V came to 8 bases and at J to 4 bases, leaving 10 bases not matched to a gene. The V gene's germline CDR1 is SEHNR and CDR2 FQNEAQ (reference sequence). Here the CDR3 DNA reads TGTGCCAGCTCTAGGGGGCCCACCGGCACTGAAGCTTTCTTT. It codes for CASSRGPTGTEAFF.

This clone was observed a handful of times. The chain combines TRBV4-2 with TRBJ1-4; D ambiguous. V lost 0 bases and J lost 8, with 7 bases in between. Germline CDR1 LGHNA, CDR2 YNFKEQ. The CDR3 extends over 13 amino acids. The CDR3 bases are TGTGCCAGCAGCCAAGAGCGCGGCGAAAAACTGTTTTTT. It codes for CASSQERGEKLFF.

As for this clone: A junction boundary mismatches the germline segment, possibly from a read error. The rearrangement joins TRBV2 to TRBJ2-7; TRBD1 matches at 8 bases. This CDR3 contains 12 residues. Germline V CDR1 and CDR2: SNHLY, FYNNEI. Here the CDR3 DNA reads TGTGCCAGCGGACAGACAGGTCAGGGGGCCCCCTTC. Its protein is CASGQTGQGAPF.

This clone has a handful of counts. This rearrangement joins TRBV27 to TRBJ2-5, with TRBD2 identical over 7 bases. V gave up 8 bases and J gave up 2 bases; unmatched junction bases: 2. This CDR3 is 12 amino acids long. Germline values: CDR1 MNHEY, CDR2 SMNVEV (reference sequence). The CDR3 bases are TGTGCCAGCGGGAGGGGTCAAGAGACCCAGTACTTC. This sequence encodes CASGRGQETQYF.

This clone was picked up a small number of times. The chain carries TRBV27 and TRBJ1-2; perhaps TRBD1 as D (5 bases). CDR3 size: 13 residues. Germline CDR1 reads MNHEY; CDR2 reads SMNVEV (reference sequence). Trimming stripped 5 bases from V and 9 bases from J, with 16 bases between. This CDR3 is CASSVYWGESYTF. CDR3 bases: TGTGCCAGCAGTGTGTATTGGGGGGAGAGCTACACCTTC.

This clone was observed a few times. The chain recombines TRBV28 with TRBJ2-3, with 10 bases identical to TRBD2. The V and J ends lost 4 bases and 7 bases, in that order; junction bases with no gene match: 8. The CDR3 is made up of 15 amino acids. Germline-derived CDR1 and CDR2 are MDHEN and SYDVKM. This CDR3 is CASSYLAGVGNTQYF. CDR3 coding DNA: TGTGCCAGCAGTTACCTAGCGGGAGTAGGGAATACGCAGTATTTT.

The chain links TRBV30 to TRBJ2-3; 9 bases match TRBD1. Germline trimming cut 5 bases from V and 2 bases from J; bases unmatched to any gene: 11. The germline CDR1 and CDR2 sequences are GTSNPN and SVGIG (reference sequence). This CDR3 is 16 amino acids long. CDR3 amino acids: CAWGGVGTGFTDTQYF. Here the CDR3 DNA reads TGTGCCTGGGGGGGGGTCGGGACAGGGTTCACAGATACGCAGTATTTT.

The genes are TRBV7-2 and TRBJ2-1, with 10 bases identical to TRBD2. This CDR3 comprises 17 residues. CDR1 SGHTA and CDR2 FQGNSA come from the germline V gene. After removal of 2 bases from V and 4 bases from J, the junction contained 8 bases not matched to a gene. CDR3 nucleotides: TGTGCCAGCAGCTTACCCCGACTAGCGGGCGTATACAATGAGCAGTTCTTC. It is translated as CASSLPRLAGVYNEQFF.